The clone carrying this T cell receptor (beta chain) has more than one count but fewer than ten. The sample belongs to a study of human T cells and chemical hapten exposure. Time point here: patch test 1, 2 weeks after DPC sensitization. Treatment described: therapeutic diphenylcyclopropenone sensitization with weekly scalp DPC. TCRdb reanalysed the RACE reads using MiXCR and keeps one entry per CDR3 protein. The table includes approximately 110,000 distinct CDR3 sequences, 9.5% to 11% detected once. This material consisted of whole blood, taken in connection with sensitization to the hapten diphenylcyclopropenone (DPC). The sequence came from a woman aged 35 to 49 with alopecia areata. Some clones in this sample may be carry-over from other donors' samples.

The CDR3 nucleotides read TGTGCCAGCAGCCAATTAGACCTCAACGGGTTCGGCTACACCTTC. It is translated as CASSQLDLNGFGYTF. The chain joins TRBV12-3 or TRBV12-4 to TRBJ1-2; D is uncertain. The CDR3 totals 15 residues. Trimming cost V 6 bases and J 8 bases, with 22 bases left between them.